The source of this T cell receptor beta chain is a study of blood T cell repertoires in COVID-19. Study summary: Material from acute and convalescent COVID-19 was sourced from the United States, Italy and Spain.

Germline V gene lookup returns CDR1 MGHDK and CDR2 SYGVNS. With V trimmed by 0 bases and J by 3 bases, 5 bases remained unmatched. CDR3 length: 16 amino acids. Assay used: immunoSEQ multiplex PCR; TCRdb lists only in-frame clones, some missing. Of 140,000 or so clones listed, around 78% are singletons. This clone has just a few counts. Sequencing input: peripheral blood. The chain is built from TRBV25-1 and TRBJ2-3, with 8 bases fitting TRBD2. This receptor was identified in a woman in her fifties or sixties with acute or convalescent COVID-19. The CDR3 DNA reads TGTGCCAGCAGTGAATACGGGAGGGCCGTTACAGATACGCAGTATTTT. This encodes CASSEYGRAVTDTQYF.